These 21 T cell receptor beta chains came from one sample sequenced in a study of shared clonotypes between healthy human individuals. Only in-frame clones appear in the TCRdb table, and some are missing; sequencing was by immunoSEQ multiplex PCR. Here the sample spans 1.4 million to 1.5 million clones, roughly 96% being singletons. The specimen was naive CD4+ T cells sorted from blood. Subset of the sample: CD45RA+ positively selected. These receptors all stem from a man aged 30 to 45 in good health.

The chain has TRBV5-1 and TRBJ1-1; no clear D. There are 14 residues in the CDR3. V lost 0 bases to trimming and J lost 0 bases, with 6 bases between them. Germline CDR1 and CDR2: SGHRS and YFSETQ. CDR3 region: CASSLARMNTEAFF. The CDR3 nucleotides are TGCGCCAGCAGCTTGGCCCGTATGAACACTGAAGCTTTCTTT.

The J gene is TRBJ1-3, the V gene TRBV19; no reliable D call. Germline V gene sequence: CDR1 LNHDA, CDR2 SQIVND (reference sequence). The CDR3 has 13 residues. Trimming shortened V by 6 bases and J by 8 bases, and 14 bases separated the two germline ends. CDR3 sequence reads: CASSLREFDTIYF. Written as DNA, the CDR3 is TGTGCCAGTAGCCTTCGGGAGTTCGACACCATATATTTT. Supplemented by reference TRBV19 and TRBJ1-3, the full variable domain reads DGGITQSPKYLFRKEGQNVTLSCEQNLNHDAMYWYRQDPGQGLRLIYYSQIVNDFQKGDIAEGYSVSREKKESFPLTVTSAQKNPTAFYLCASSLREFDTIYFGEGSWLTVV.

The chain recombines TRBV5-4 with TRBJ2-2; D remains unclear. The CDR3 length is 15 residues. The V gene lost 2 bases and the J gene lost 6 bases, with 14 bases spanning the gap. Germline values: CDR1 SGHNT, CDR2 YYREEE (reference sequence). As DNA, the CDR3 is TGTGCCAGCAGCTTAGACGTTGGTCCCTCCGGGGAGCTGTTTTTT. Translation: CASSLDVGPSGELFF.

The V call is TRBV5-1, the J call TRBJ1-1; D may be TRBD1 (5 bases). This CDR3 is 11 amino acids long. The V end lost 5 bases, the J end lost 7 bases, and 9 bases lay between the germline ends. Germline lookup yields CDR1 SGHRS and CDR2 YFSETQ. The CDR3 DNA reads as TGCGCCAGCAGAGACAGCATTGAAGCTTTCTTT. As protein: CASRDSIEAFF.

The V call is TRBV28, the J call TRBJ2-7; 12 nucleotides match TRBD1. Trimming at V came to 5 bases and at J to 4 bases, leaving 9 bases not matched to a gene. This CDR3 is built from 16 residues. Per germline, CDR1 MDHEN and CDR2 SYDVKM. The CDR3 region has the DNA TGTGCCAGCAGTCTCCCGGGACAGGGGGCAAAATACGAGCAGTACTTC. Translating gives CASSLPGQGAKYEQYF. The full variable domain, completed using reference TRBV28 and TRBJ2-7, is DVKVTQSSRYLVKRTGEKVFLECVQDMDHENMFWYRQDPGLGLRLIYFSYDVKMKEKGDIPEGYSVSREKKERFSLILESASTNQTSMYLCASSLPGQGAKYEQYFGPGTRLTVT.

This clone has only one observation. This chain connects TRBV27 to TRBJ1-1; D remains ambiguous. V was shortened by 2 bases and J by 1 base, with 14 bases between the two germline ends. This CDR3 has 16 residues. The V gene's germline CDR1 is MNHEY and CDR2 SMNVEV (reference sequence). The CDR3 DNA follows: TGTGCCAGCAGTTTAGTTAGAACACCTACGAACACTGAAGCTTTCTTT. The encoded protein is CASSLVRTPTNTEAFF.

V and J are TRBV10-3 and TRBJ2-1; 7 bases are shared with TRBD2. CDR1 and CDR2 from the germline V gene are ENHRY and SYGVKD. This CDR3 has 15 residues. The V gene end was trimmed by 3 bases and the J gene end by 0 bases; junction bases not matched to a gene: 2. CDR3 loop: CAISDGGSSYNEQFF. CDR3 in DNA: TGTGCCATCAGTGATGGCGGGAGCTCCTACAATGAGCAGTTCTTC.

V gene TRBV19 combines with J gene TRBJ2-3, with D possibly being TRBD1 or TRBD2 (5 bases each). The V end was cut by 6 bases, the J end by 3 bases, with 10 bases between. From germline, CDR1 is LNHDA and CDR2 SQIVND (reference sequence). The CDR3 is 13 residues long. The CDR3 DNA reads TGTGCCAGTAGGATGGGGGTTACAGATACGCAGTATTTT. Translation: CASRMGVTDTQYF.

The chain couples TRBV12-5 to TRBJ2-1; the match to TRBD2 covers 11 bases. Trimming at V came to 3 bases and at J to 7 bases, leaving 5 bases not matched to a gene. The CDR3 is 15 residues long. Germline lookup yields CDR1 LGHNT and CDR2 FRNRAP. CDR3 sequence reads: CASGFSLAGENEQFF. CDR3 sequence (DNA): TGTGCTAGTGGTTTTTCACTAGCGGGAGAAAATGAGCAGTTCTTC.

The chain joins TRBV19 to TRBJ2-3; 10 bases fit TRBD2. Germline CDR1 is LNHDA and CDR2 is SQIVND (reference sequence). The CDR3 is made up of 16 amino acids. V shed 4 bases, J shed 1 base, and the junction held 5 bases outside the gene matches. The CDR3 DNA is TGTGCCAGTAGTACACTAGCGGGATCCCGCACAGATACGCAGTATTTT. Amino acid sequence: CASSTLAGSRTDTQYF.

The chain combines TRBV5-4 with TRBJ2-2; 7 nucleotides align to TRBD1. The CDR3 is 14 amino acids. The germline V gene has CDR1 SGHNT and CDR2 YYREEE (reference sequence). V was clipped by 3 bases and J by 6 bases; unmatched bases: 5. The CDR3 sequence is CASSSLQGAGELFF. The DNA for the CDR3 is TGTGCCAGCAGCTCCCTCCAGGGGGCCGGGGAGCTGTTTTTT.

The chain couples TRBV6-5 to TRBJ1-3; no definite D call. The ends were cut back, 8 bases at V and 2 bases at J, with 10 bases in the middle. Looked up from germline, CDR1 is MNHEY and CDR2 is SVGAGI. The CDR3 sequence is 13 residues long. The CDR3 coding sequence is TGTGCCAGCTTCAGTTACCCTGGAAACACCATATATTTT. This encodes CASFSYPGNTIYF.

This chain joins TRBV5-1 and TRBJ2-7, with 8 bases aligning to TRBD1. V lost 4 bases, J lost 3 bases, and 9 bases stayed unmatched. This CDR3 has 15 residues. CDR1 SGHRS and CDR2 YFSETQ come from the germline V gene. In DNA, the CDR3 is TGCGCCAGCAGCCGATTACCGGGACAGGACTACGAGCAGTACTTC. Its translation: CASSRLPGQDYEQYF.

The genes are TRBV2 and TRBJ2-1; 14 bases match TRBD2. Per germline, CDR1 SNHLY and CDR2 FYNNEI. The CDR3 runs 14 residues. V trimming: 9 bases; J trimming: 4 bases; junction bases outside the gene matches: 2. This chain's CDR3 is CARRLAGGYNEQFF. CDR3 nucleotides: TGTGCCAGGAGACTAGCGGGAGGGTACAATGAGCAGTTCTTC.

The rearrangement uses TRBV30 and TRBJ2-7, with D perhaps TRBD1 (6 bases). Germline V gene sequence: CDR1 GTSNPN, CDR2 SVGIG (reference sequence). V lost 2 bases and J 0 bases, leaving 17 bases between the germline ends. The length of the CDR3 is 16 residues. The CDR3 is CAWSSSTGLYSYEQYF. CDR3 in DNA: TGTGCCTGGAGTTCCTCGACAGGCCTGTACTCCTACGAGCAGTACTTC.

This clone appeared a single time. The chain couples TRBV7-6 to TRBJ2-3, with D possibly TRBD2 on 6 matching bases. Germline assignment: CDR1 SGHVS and CDR2 FNYEAQ. V was shortened by 1 base and J by 2 bases, with 13 bases between the two germline ends. This CDR3 region has 16 residues. The CDR3 nucleotides are TGTGCCAGCAGCTTAGGAGCGGGCGTGCCCACAGATACGCAGTATTTT. Its translation: CASSLGAGVPTDTQYF. The full variable domain, completed using reference TRBV7-6 and TRBJ2-3, is GAGVSQSPRYKVTKRGQDVALRCDPISGHVSLYWYRQALGQGPEFLTYFNYEAQQDKSGLPNDRFSAERPEGSISTLTIQRTEQRDSAMYRCASSLGAGVPTDTQYFGPGTRLTVL.

The CDR3 is CASSLIPPSRESYNEQFF. The DNA for the CDR3 is TGTGCCAGCAGCTTAATCCCGCCGTCTCGGGAGTCTTACAATGAGCAGTTCTTC. V and J are TRBV11-2 and TRBJ2-1, with D possibly TRBD2 on 6 matching bases. This CDR3 region has 18 residues. V lost 2 bases and J lost 4, with 21 bases in between. From germline, CDR1 is SGHAT and CDR2 FQNNGV.

The chain couples TRBV27 to TRBJ1-3; no definite D call. Germline CDR1 and CDR2: MNHEY and SMNVEV (reference sequence). The V end was cut by 8 bases, the J end by 2 bases, with 19 bases between. The CDR3 runs 16 residues. CDR3 DNA sequence: TGTGCCAGCCGGGCTGCGCGATGGGAAACTGGAAACACCATATATTTT. It encodes CASRAARWETGNTIYF.

CDR3: CASSGTVRVTF. The DNA of the CDR3 is TGTGCCAGCAGCGGTACCGTCAGGGTTACCTTC. The V gene is TRBV9, the J gene TRBJ1-2; a weak D match, TRBD1 (5 bases). The V gene lost 3 bases and the J gene lost 14 bases, with 14 bases spanning the gap. The CDR3 totals 11 residues. The germline gives CDR1 SGDLS, CDR2 YYNGEE.

J is TRBJ2-1 and V is TRBV27; D is perhaps TRBD1 or TRBD2 (5 bases each). CDR1 and CDR2 (germline): MNHEY, SMNVEV (reference sequence). V lost 3 bases and J lost 0, with 15 bases in between. The CDR3 consists of 17 residues. The CDR3 DNA is TGTGCCAGCAGTTTTTTCAGGGAGTCCCTCTCCTACAATGAGCAGTTCTTC. It yields the protein CASSFFRESLSYNEQFF.

The gene calls are TRBV7-8 and TRBJ2-5; 10 bases align to TRBD1. CDR1 and CDR2 (germline): SGHVS, FQNEAQ. The junction had 6 bases not matched to a gene; V was cut back by 6 bases and J by 5 bases. The CDR3 totals 14 residues. The CDR3 DNA sequence: TGTGCCAGCAGATTCGACAGGGGGCAGGAGACCCAGTACTTC. Amino acid sequence: CASRFDRGQETQYF.